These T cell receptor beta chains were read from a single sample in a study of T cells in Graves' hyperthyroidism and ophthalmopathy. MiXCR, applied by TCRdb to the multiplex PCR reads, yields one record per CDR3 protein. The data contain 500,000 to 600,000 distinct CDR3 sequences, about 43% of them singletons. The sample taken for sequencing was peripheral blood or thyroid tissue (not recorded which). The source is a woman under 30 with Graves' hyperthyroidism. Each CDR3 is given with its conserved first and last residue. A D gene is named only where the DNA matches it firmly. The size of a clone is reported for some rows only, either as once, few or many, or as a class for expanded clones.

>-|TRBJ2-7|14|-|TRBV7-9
TGTGCCAGCATCAACATTGGAGATCCCTACGAGCAGTACTTC
CASINIGDPYEQYF
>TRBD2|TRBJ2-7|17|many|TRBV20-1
TGCAGTGCTTCGACGGGACTAGCGGGAGGGCCCTCCTACGAGCAGTACTTC
CSASTGLAGGPSYEQYF
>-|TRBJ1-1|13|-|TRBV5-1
TGCGCCAGCAGCTATAGGGATGGCACTGAAGCTTTCTTT
CASSYRDGTEAFF
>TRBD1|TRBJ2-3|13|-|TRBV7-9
TGTGCCAGCAGCGGCACAGGGGAAGATACGCAGTATTTT
CASSGTGEDTQYF
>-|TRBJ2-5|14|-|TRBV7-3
TGTGCCAGCAGCTACACAGGGATGGGGGAGACCCAGTACTTC
CASSYTGMGETQYF
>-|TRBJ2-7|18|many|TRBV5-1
TGCGCCAGCAGCTTGGCCAAGGGGTGGCAGGGGACCTCCTACGAGCAGTACTTC
CASSLAKGWQGTSYEQYF
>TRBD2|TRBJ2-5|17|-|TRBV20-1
TGCAGTGCTGGGGGGTCCGATAGCGGGATAAGATTGGAGACCCAGTACTTC
CSAGGSDSGIRLETQYF
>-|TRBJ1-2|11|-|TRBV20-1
TGCAGTGCCCGGGACATTAATGGCTACACCTTC
CSARDINGYTF
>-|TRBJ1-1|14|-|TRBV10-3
TGTGCCATCAGTGTAAAGGGATCCGGAACTGAAGCTTTCTTT
CAISVKGSGTEAFF
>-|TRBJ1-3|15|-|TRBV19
TGTGCCAGTACCCAACTTGACAGCCTCGGAAACACCATATATTTT
CASTQLDSLGNTIYF
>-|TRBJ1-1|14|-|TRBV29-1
TGCAGCGCCCCCAGCAATTATATGAACACTGAAGCTTTCTTT
CSAPSNYMNTEAFF
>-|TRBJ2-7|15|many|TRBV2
TGTGCCAGCAGTGAAGCCGCCGGGGCCGGAGGCGAGCAGTACTTC
CASSEAAGAGGEQYF
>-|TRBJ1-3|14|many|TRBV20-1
TGCAGTGCTACCGGACAGATCTCTGGAAACACCATATATTTT
CSATGQISGNTIYF
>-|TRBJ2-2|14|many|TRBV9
TGTGCCAGCAGCACACAGGACTACACCGGGGAGCTGTTTTTT
CASSTQDYTGELFF
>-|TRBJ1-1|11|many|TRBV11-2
TGTGCCAGCAGCTGGGGGAGGGATGCTTTCTTT
CASSWGRDAFF
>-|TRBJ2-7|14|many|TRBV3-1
TGTGCCAGCAGCCAAGTCCGGGGTTCCTACGAGCAGTACTTC
CASSQVRGSYEQYF
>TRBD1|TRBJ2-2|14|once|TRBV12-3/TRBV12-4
TGTGCCAGCAGCAAGACAGGGGGGACCGGGGAGCTGTTTTTT
CASSKTGGTGELFF
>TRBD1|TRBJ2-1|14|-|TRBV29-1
TGCAGCGTCCCCCCCAGGGGGCAGGGAGATACGCAGTTCTTC
CSVPPRGQGDTQFF
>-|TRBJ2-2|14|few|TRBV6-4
TGTGCCAGCAGGAAAGGGGTGAACACCGGGGAGCTGTTTTTT
CASRKGVNTGELFF
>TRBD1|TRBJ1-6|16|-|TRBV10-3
TGTGCCATCAGTGAGTCGGCCGGGACAGCCGATTCACCCCTCCACTTT
CAISESAGTADSPLHF
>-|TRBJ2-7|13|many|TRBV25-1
TGTGCCAGCAGTGAATCCGGGGGCTACGAGCAGTACTTC
CASSESGGYEQYF
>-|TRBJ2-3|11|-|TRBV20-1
TGCAGTGCTACGAGAGCAGATACGCAGTATTTT
CSATRADTQYF
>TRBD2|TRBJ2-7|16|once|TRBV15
TGTGCCACCAGCAGTTACGGGGGGGGGTACTCCTACGAGCAGTACTTC
CATSSYGGGYSYEQYF
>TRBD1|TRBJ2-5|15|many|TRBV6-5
TGTGCCAGCAGTTACGGGACAGGGGGCCCAGAGACCCAGTACTTC
CASSYGTGGPETQYF
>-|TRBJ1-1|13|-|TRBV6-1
TGTGCCAGCAGTGAAGGAACCCCTACTGAAGCTTTCTTT
CASSEGTPTEAFF
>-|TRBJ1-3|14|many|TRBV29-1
TGCAGCGTTGAAGAGTCACAGAATGGAAACACCATATATTTT
CSVEESQNGNTIYF
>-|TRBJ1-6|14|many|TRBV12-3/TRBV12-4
TGTGCCAGCACTCTGACGGGGATTGATTCACCCCTCCACTTT
CASTLTGIDSPLHF
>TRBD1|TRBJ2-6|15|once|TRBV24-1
TGTGCCACCAGTATGGGACAGGGGGGTGACAACGTCCTGACTTTC
CATSMGQGGDNVLTF
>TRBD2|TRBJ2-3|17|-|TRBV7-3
TGTGCCAGCAGCTTAAGGCCGACTAGCGGGAGTACAGATACGCAGTATTTT
CASSLRPTSGSTDTQYF
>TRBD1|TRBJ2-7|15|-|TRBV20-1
TGCAGTGCAAACCGACGGGGGCAGGGGGCGCGCGAGCAGTACTTC
CSANRRGQGAREQYF
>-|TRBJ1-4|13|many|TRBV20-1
TGCAGTGCTAGAGATCCCGGGAGTGAAAAACTGTTTTTT
CSARDPGSEKLFF
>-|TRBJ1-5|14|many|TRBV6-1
TGTGCCAGCACCCCTGGAAATAGCAATCAGCCCCAGCATTTT
CASTPGNSNQPQHF
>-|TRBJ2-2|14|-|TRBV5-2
TGTGCCAGCAACTTGGTAGGGAACACCGGGGAGCTGTTTTTT
CASNLVGNTGELFF
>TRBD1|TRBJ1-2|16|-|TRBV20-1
TGCAGTGCTAGACCGACCGGGACAGGGGGTCACTATGGCTACACCTTC
CSARPTGTGGHYGYTF
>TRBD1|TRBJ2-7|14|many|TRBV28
TGTGCCAGCAGCCTGACAGGGGGCCTCGACGAGCAGTACTTC
CASSLTGGLDEQYF
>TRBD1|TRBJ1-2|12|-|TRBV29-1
TGCAGCAGTCCCCACAGGGGGGATGGCTACACCTTC
CSSPHRGDGYTF
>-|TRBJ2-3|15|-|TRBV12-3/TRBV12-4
TGTGCCAGCAGCCTTAACAGATTCAGCACAGATACGCAGTATTTT
CASSLNRFSTDTQYF
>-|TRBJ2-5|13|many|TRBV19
TGTGCCAGTAGTATCCGGCTACGGGAGACCCAGTACTTC
CASSIRLRETQYF
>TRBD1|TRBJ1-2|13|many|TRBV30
TGTGCCTGGAGTGTACTGGACAGGCTCCTCTACACCTTC
CAWSVLDRLLYTF
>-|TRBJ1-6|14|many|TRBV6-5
TGTGCCAGCAGTACGAGACAGTCTCATTCACCCCTCCACTTT
CASSTRQSHSPLHF
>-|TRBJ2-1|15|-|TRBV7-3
TGTGCCAGCAGTGCTGAGTGGGCGGCCTACAATGAGCAGTTCTTC
CASSAEWAAYNEQFF
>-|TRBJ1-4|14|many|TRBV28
TGTGCCAGCAAACAGGGCGGATCTAATGAAAAACTGTTTTTT
CASKQGGSNEKLFF
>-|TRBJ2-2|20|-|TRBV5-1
-
CASSLVPGGWETQYFGELFF
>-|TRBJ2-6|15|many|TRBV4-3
TGCGCCAGCAGCCAAGACAGTGCTGGGGCCAACGTCCTGACTTTC
CASSQDSAGANVLTF
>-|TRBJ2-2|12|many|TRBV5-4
TGTGCCAGCAGCTTACCCCCCGGGGAGCTGTTTTTT
CASSLPPGELFF
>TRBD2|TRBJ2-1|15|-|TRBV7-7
TGTGCTAGCAGCCCACTAGCGGGAGCCTTCAATGAGCAGTTCTTC
CASSPLAGAFNEQFF
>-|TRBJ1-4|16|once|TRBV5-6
TGTGCCAGCAGCTTGGTCTATGGCGGGGTTGGTGAAAAACTGTTTTTT
CASSLVYGGVGEKLFF
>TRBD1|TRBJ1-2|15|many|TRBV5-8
TGTGCCAGCAGCTTGGGGACAGGGACCAACTATGGCTACACCTTC
CASSLGTGTNYGYTF
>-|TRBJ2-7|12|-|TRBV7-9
TGTGCCAGCAGCTTGGCGGGTACTACGCAGTACTTC
CASSLAGTTQYF
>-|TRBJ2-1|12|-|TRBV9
TGTGCCAGCAGCGTCACGGATAATGAGCAGTTCTTC
CASSVTDNEQFF